This T cell receptor beta chain was documented in a study of PD-1 blockade in classical Hodgkin lymphoma. Study-wide context: Treatment was intravenous nivolumab, 3 mg/kg every 2 weeks, until progression.

The assay was immunoSEQ multiplex PCR, and TCRdb's table has in-frame clones only and misses some. The data hold approximately 93,000 clones, with just under 80% observed a single time. Time point in this sample: cycle 4 day 1 (C4D1), after five to seven weeks of nivolumab. All patients relapsed after autologous stem cell transplantation, and brentuximab vedotin exposure varied. The receptor's source is a human donor with classical Hodgkin lymphoma. The material was peripheral blood mononuclear cells (PBMCs), obtained before the fourth cycle of nivolumab.

CDR3 sequence reads: CASSQPHLSGTQYF. As DNA, the CDR3 is TGCGCCAGCAGCCAACCCCATCTTTCAGGGACCCAGTACTTC. This rearrangement joins TRBV4-1 to TRBJ2-5; D gene uncertain. CDR1 and CDR2 (germline): MGHRA, YSYEKL. CDR3 length: 14 residues. V lost 2 bases and J 7 bases, leaving 14 bases between the germline ends.